The 2 T cell receptor beta chains below come from one sample, sequenced in a study of early T cells in non-severe SARS-CoV-2 infection. TCRdb called the 5' RACE reads again in MiXCR, with one record for every CDR3 protein. The repertoire consists of some 12,000 distinct CDR3 sequences, with around 5% occurring once and the leading ten covering roughly 9.5%. The sample consisted of whole blood. The origin of the receptors is an adult who was a healthcare worker with PCR-confirmed SARS-CoV-2 infection or an uninfected control (not recorded which).

The chain couples TRBV10-3 to TRBJ1-2, with TRBD1 matching over 7 bases. J lost 8 bases, V lost 3 bases, and 9 bases had no gene match. The CDR3 loop spans 14 amino acids. The germline V gene encodes CDR1 ENHRY and CDR2 SYGVKD. CDR3 amino acids: CAISDGRQGSGYTF. Written as DNA, the CDR3 is TGTGCCATCAGTGATGGAAGACAGGGCTCCGGCTACACCTTC.

There are many counts of this clonotype. The chain couples TRBV29-1 to TRBJ1-1, with D possibly matching TRBD1 (5 bases). CDR1 and CDR2 from the germline V gene are SQVTM and ANQGSEA. The CDR3 runs 17 residues. Trimming removed 2 bases at V and 7 bases at J, with 26 bases between. Here the CDR3 DNA reads TGCAGCGTTGAAAGGGGCGGGCAGACCCGTACTTTCTTTGAAGCTTTCTTT. Amino acid sequence: CSVERGGQTRTFFEAFF.